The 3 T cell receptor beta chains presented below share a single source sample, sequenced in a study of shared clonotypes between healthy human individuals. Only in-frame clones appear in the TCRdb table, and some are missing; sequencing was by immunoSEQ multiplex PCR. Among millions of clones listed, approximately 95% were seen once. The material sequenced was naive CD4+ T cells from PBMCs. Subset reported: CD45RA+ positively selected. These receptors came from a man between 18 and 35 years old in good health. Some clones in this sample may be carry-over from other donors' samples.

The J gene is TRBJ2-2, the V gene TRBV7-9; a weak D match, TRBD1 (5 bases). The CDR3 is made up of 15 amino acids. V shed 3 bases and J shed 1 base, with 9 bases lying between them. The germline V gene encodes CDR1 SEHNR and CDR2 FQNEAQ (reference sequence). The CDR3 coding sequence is TGTGCCAGCAGCTTGACAGCCTTGAACACCGGGGAGCTGTTTTTT. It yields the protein CASSLTALNTGELFF.

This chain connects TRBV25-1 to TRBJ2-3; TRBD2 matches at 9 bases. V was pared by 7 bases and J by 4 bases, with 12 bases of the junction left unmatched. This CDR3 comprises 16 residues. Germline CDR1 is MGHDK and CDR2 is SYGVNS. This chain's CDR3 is CASNPPTSGGADTQYF. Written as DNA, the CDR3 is TGTGCCAGCAACCCCCCGACTAGCGGTGGGGCAGATACGCAGTATTTT. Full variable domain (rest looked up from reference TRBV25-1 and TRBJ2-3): EADIYQTPRYLVIGTGKKITLECSQTMGHDKMYWYQQDPGMELHLIHYSYGVNSTEKGDLSSESTVSRIRTEHFPLTLESARPSHTSQYLCASNPPTSGGADTQYFGPGTRLTVL.

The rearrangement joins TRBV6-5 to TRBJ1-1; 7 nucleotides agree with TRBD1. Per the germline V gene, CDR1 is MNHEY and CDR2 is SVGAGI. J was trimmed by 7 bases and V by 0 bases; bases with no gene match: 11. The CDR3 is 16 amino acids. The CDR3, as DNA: TGTGCCAGCAGTTACTCGAGTACAGGGGTCGGGGTTGAAGCTTTCTTT. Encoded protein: CASSYSSTGVGVEAFF.